The clone carrying this T cell receptor (beta chain) has more than one count but fewer than ten. Its target is unknown. TCRdb used MiXCR to reprocess the 5' RACE reads, holding one entry per CDR3 protein. Of hundreds of thousands of distinct CDR3 sequences listed, around 8.3% are singletons. The germline gives CDR1 SGHVS, CDR2 FQNEAQ. The CDR3 spans 15 residues. Trimming took 1 base from V and 8 from J; bases not matched to a gene: 5. The data belong to a study of identical twins. Points from the study as a whole: Models underestimated TCR alpha sharing (out-of-frame) in monozygotic twins.

A further study also used this sample, focusing on yellow fever vaccine responses in identical twins.

V and J are TRBV7-8 and TRBJ2-1; 10 bases are a match to TRBD2. The source of this sequence is a woman aged 18-29 years in good health. The sequenced sample consisted of PBMCs. This chain's CDR3 is CASSLEASGSYEQFF. The CDR3 DNA reads TGTGCCAGCAGCTTAGAGGCTAGCGGGAGCTATGAGCAGTTCTTC.